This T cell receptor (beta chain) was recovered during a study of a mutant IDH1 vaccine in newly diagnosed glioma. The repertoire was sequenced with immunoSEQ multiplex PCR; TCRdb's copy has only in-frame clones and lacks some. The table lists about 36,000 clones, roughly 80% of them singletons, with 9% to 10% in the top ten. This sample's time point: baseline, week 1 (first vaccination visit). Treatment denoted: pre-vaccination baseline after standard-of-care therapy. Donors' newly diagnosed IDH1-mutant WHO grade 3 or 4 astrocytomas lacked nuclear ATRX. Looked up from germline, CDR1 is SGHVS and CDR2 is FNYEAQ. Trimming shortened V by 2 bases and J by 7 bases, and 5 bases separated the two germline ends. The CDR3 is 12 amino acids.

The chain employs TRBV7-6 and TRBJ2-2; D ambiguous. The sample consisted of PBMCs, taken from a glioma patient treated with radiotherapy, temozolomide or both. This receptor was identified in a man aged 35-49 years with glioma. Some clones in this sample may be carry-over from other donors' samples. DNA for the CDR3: TGTGCCAGCAGCTTACCGGTCGGGGAGCTGTTTTTT. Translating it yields CASSLPVGELFF.